The present T cell receptor beta chain was sequenced within a study of blood T cell repertoires in COVID-19. Overall study context: The United States, Italy and Spain provided the acute and convalescent COVID-19 samples.

CDR3 length: 14 amino acids. Germline assignment: CDR1 SGHNT and CDR2 YYREEE (reference sequence). V was trimmed by 3 bases and J by 4 bases, leaving 13 bases between them. Participants came from about 23 US areas, aged about 18 to 95 years. Assignments of participants to cohorts depended upon their own reported clinical history. No more than 2 weeks before study entry, exposed participants had met a case of COVID-19. The repertoire was sequenced with immunoSEQ multiplex PCR; TCRdb's copy has only in-frame clones and lacks some. The top ten hold about 0.78% of the sample, which has 350,000 to 450,000 clones, about nine tenths seen once.

This receptor was obtained from a woman between 35 and 50 years old who had been exposed to COVID-19. The rearrangement uses TRBV5-4 and TRBJ1-2, with no clear D. The sequencing sample was made of PBMCs or T cells enriched from blood (not recorded which). The CDR3 coding sequence is TGTGCCAGCAGCTACGATCTCAGCGGCTATGGCTACACCTTC. Residues: CASSYDLSGYGYTF.